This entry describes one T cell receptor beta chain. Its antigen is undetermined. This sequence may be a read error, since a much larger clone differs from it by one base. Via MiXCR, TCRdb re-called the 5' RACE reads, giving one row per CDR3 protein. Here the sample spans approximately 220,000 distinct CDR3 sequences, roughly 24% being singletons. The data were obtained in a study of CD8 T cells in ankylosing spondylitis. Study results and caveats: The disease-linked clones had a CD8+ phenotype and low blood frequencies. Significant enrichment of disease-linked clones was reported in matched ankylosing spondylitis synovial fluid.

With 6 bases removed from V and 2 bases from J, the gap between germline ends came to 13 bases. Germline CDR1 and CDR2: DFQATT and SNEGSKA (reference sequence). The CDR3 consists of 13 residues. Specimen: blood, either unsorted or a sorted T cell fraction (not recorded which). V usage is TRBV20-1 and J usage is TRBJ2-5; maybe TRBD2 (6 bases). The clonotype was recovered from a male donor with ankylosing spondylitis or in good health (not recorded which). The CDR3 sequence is CSAAGRGQETQYF. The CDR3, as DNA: TGCAGTGCGGCGGGAAGAGGGCAAGAGACCCAGTACTTC.